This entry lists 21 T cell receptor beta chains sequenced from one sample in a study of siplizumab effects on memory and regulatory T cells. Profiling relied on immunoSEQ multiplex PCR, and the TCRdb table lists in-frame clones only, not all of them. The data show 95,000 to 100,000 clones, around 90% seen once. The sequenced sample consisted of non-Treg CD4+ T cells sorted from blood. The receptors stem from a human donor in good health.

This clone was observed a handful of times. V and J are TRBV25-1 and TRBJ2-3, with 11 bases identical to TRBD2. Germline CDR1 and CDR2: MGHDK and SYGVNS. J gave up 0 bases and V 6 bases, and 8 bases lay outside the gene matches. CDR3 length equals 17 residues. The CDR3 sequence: CASSRETSGASTDTQYF. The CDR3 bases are TGTGCCAGCAGCAGGGAGACTAGCGGGGCTAGCACAGATACGCAGTATTTT.

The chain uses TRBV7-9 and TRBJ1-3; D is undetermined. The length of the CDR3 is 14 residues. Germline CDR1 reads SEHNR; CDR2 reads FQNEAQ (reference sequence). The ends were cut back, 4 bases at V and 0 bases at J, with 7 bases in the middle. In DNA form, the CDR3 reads TGTGCCAGCAGCTCGTACAGCTCTGGAAACACCATATATTTT. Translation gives CASSSYSSGNTIYF.

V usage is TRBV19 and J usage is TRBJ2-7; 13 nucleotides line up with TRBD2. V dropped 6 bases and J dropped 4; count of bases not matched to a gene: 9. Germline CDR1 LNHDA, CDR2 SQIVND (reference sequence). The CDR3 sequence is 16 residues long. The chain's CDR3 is CASSRTSGSPGYEQYF. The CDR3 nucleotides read TGTGCCAGTAGCCGGACTAGCGGGAGCCCGGGGTACGAGCAGTACTTC.

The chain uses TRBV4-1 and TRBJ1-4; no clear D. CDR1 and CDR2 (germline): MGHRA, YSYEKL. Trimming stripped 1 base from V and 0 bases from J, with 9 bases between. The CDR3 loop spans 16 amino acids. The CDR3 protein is CASSQGFFATNEKLFF. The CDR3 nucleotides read TGCGCCAGCAGCCAAGGGTTTTTTGCAACTAATGAAAAACTGTTTTTT.

CDR3 region: CAISDRLAANYEQYF. DNA of the CDR3: TGTGCCATCAGTGATCGACTAGCCGCTAACTACGAGCAGTACTTC. The chain links TRBV10-3 to TRBJ2-7; 7 bases match TRBD2. The CDR3 sequence is 15 residues long. With 3 bases clipped from V and 3 bases from J, the junction kept 8 bases outside the gene matches. The germline V gene encodes CDR1 ENHRY and CDR2 SYGVKD.

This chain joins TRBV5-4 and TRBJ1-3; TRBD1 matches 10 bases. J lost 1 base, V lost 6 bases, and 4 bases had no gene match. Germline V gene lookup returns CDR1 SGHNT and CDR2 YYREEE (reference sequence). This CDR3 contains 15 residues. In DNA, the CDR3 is TGTGCCAGCACTCCGGGACAGGGGTCTGGAAACACCATATATTTT. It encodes CASTPGQGSGNTIYF.

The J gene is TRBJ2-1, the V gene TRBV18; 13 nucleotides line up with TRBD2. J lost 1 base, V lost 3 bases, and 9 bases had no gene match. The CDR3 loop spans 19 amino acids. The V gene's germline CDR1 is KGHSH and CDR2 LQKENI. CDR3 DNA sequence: TGTGCCAGCTCACCGAGGGATAGGGGACTAGCGGGGTCCTACAATGAGCAGTTCTTC. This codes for CASSPRDRGLAGSYNEQFF.

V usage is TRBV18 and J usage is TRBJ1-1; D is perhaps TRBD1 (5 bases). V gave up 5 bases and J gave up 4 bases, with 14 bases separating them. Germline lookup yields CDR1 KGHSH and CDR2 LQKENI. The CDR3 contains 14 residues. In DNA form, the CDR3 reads TGTGCCAGCTCATCATTAGTTGGGGGCACTGAAGCTTTCTTT. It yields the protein CASSSLVGGTEAFF.

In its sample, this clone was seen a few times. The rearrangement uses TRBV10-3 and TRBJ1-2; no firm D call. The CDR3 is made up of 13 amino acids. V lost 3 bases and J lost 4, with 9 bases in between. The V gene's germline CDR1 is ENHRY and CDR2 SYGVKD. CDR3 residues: CAISESSAYGYTF. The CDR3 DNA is TGTGCCATCAGTGAATCTTCGGCCTATGGCTACACCTTC.

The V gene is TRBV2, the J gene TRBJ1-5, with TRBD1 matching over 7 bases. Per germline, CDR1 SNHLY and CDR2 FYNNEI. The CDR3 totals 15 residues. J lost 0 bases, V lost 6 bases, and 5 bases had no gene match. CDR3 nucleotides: TGTGCCAGCAGGGGACAGCCTTATAGCAATCAGCCCCAGCATTTT. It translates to CASRGQPYSNQPQHF. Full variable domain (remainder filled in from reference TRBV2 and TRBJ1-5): EPEVTQTPSHQVTQMGQEVILRCVPISNHLYFYWYRQILGQKVEFLVSFYNNEISEKSEIFDDQFSVERPDGSNFTLKIRSTKLEDSAMYFCASRGQPYSNQPQHFGDGTRLSIL.

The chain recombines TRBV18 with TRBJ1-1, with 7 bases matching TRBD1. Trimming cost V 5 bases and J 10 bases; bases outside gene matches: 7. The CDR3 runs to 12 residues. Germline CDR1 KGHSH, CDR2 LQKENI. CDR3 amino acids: CASSSLDRAAFF. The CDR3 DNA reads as TGTGCCAGCTCATCTCTAGACAGGGCAGCTTTCTTT. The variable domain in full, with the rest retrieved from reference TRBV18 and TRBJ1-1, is NAGVMQNPRHLVRRRGQEARLRCSPMKGHSHVYWYRQLPEEGLKFMVYLQKENIIDESGMPKERFSAEFPKEGPSILRIQQVVRGDSAAYFCASSSLDRAAFFGQGTRLTVV.

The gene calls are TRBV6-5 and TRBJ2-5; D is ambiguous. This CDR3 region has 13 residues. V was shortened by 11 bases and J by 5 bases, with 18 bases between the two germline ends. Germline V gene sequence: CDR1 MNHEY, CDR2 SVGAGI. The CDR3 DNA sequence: TGTGCCTCCCCCTCTGCCCCCCGGGAGACCCAGTACTTC. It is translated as CASPSAPRETQYF.

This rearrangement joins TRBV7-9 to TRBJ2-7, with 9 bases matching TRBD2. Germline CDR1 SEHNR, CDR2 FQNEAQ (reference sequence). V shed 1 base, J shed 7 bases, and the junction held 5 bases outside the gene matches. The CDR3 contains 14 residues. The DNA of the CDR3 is TGTGCCAGCAGCTTAGAGCGGGGGGCGGAGGAGCAGTACTTC. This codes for CASSLERGAEEQYF.

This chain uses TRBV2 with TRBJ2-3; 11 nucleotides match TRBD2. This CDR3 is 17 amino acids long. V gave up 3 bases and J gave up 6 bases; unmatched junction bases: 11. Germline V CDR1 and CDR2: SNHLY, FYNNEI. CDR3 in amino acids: CASSDPQLAGAGDTQYF. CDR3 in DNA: TGTGCCAGCAGTGACCCCCAACTAGCGGGAGCTGGGGATACGCAGTATTTT.

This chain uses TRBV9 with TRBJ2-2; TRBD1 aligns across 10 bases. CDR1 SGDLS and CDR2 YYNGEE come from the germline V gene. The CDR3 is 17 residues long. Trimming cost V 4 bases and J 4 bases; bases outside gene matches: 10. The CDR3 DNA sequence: TGTGCCAGCAGCCCTTTTCTTCGGGACAGGGGCACCGGGGAGCTGTTTTTT. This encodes CASSPFLRDRGTGELFF.

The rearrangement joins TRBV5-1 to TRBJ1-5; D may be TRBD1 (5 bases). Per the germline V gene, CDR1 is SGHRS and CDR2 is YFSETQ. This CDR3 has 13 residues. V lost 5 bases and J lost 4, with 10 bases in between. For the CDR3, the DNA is TGCGCCAGCAGTCAGGGAGGGAATCAGCCCCAGCATTTT. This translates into CASSQGGNQPQHF.

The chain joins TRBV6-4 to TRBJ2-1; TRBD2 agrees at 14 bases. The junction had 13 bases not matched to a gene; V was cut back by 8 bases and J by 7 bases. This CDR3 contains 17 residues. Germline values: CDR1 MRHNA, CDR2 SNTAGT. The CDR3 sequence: CASGAIPGTSGSNEQFF. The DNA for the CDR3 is TGTGCCAGCGGAGCTATCCCGGGGACTAGCGGGAGTAATGAGCAGTTCTTC.

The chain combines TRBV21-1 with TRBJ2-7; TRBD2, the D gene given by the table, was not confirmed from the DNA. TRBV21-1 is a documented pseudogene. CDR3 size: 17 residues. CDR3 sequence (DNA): TGTGCCAGCAGCAAAGGGGGACTTGAGCGGGAGGACCACGAGCAGTACTTC. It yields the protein CASSKGGLEREDHEQYF.

Here the CDR3 DNA reads TGTGCCTGGAGTACAGGGTTTTCGGTCTATGGCTACACCTTC. Protein sequence: CAWSTGFSVYGYTF. This chain uses TRBV30 with TRBJ1-2; a possible D gene is TRBD1 (6 bases). This CDR3 region has 14 residues. Trimming left V 2 bases short and J 4 bases short, with 14 bases between. Germline CDR1 and CDR2: GTSNPN and SVGIG (reference sequence).

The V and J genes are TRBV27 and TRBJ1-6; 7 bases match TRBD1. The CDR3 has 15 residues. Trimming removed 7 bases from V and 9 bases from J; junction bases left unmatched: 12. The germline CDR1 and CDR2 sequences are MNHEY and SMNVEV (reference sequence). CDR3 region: CASTRITGVFSPLHF. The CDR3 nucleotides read TGTGCCAGCACCAGAATTACAGGGGTATTTTCACCCCTCCACTTT.

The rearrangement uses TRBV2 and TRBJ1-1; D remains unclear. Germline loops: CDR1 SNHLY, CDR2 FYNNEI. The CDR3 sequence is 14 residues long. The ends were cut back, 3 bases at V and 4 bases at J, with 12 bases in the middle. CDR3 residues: CASSDVVKGTEAFF. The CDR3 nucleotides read TGTGCCAGCAGTGACGTGGTCAAGGGCACTGAAGCTTTCTTT.